This TCR beta chain was captured in a study of blood T cell repertoires in COVID-19. In the study overall: COVID-19 samples from acute and convalescent phases originated in the United States, Italy and Spain. PBMCs, B-cell-depleted T cells, or T cells were the source of the cDNA or gDNA that made up the material.

In the original workflow: Using reference gene primer amplification, nucleated cell counts were estimated. Method: immunoSEQ multiplex PCR; TCRdb's copy keeps in-frame clones and lacks some. Clonal size and the V and J genes are those of that table, whereas D and trimming came from the DNA. The sample has tens of thousands of clones, 90% seen once. The TCR comes from a man aged 50-60 years with active COVID-19. Sequenced input: peripheral blood.

As DNA, the CDR3 is TGCGCCAGCAACTCGCGGGACGGAAACACCGGGGAGCTGTTTTTT. Translating it yields CASNSRDGNTGELFF. The genes are TRBV4-1 and TRBJ2-2; tentatively, D is TRBD2 (6 bases). V was pared by 7 bases and J by 2 bases, with 14 bases between. The germline CDR1 and CDR2 sequences are MGHRA and YSYEKL. The CDR3 has 15 residues.